This T cell receptor beta chain came from a study of Tregs in tolerant kidney transplant recipients. The CDR3 covers 11 residues. Germline CDR1 is DFQATT and CDR2 is SNEGSKA (reference sequence). Trimming cost V 2 bases and J 8 bases, with 9 bases left between them. Worth noting for this clone: Its target is unknown.

The repertoire was sequenced with immunoSEQ multiplex PCR; TCRdb's copy has only in-frame clones and lacks some. This sample has under 50,000 clones, with 91% found just once. General study points: Few patients were studied, so findings need validation in larger groups.

Sequenced sample: Tregs from blood. The clonotype was recovered from a human donor in good health. The genes are TRBV20-1 and TRBJ1-2; D gene unclear. In DNA, the CDR3 is TGCAGTGCTAGAACACGCTACGGCTACACCTTC. It specifies CSARTRYGYTF.